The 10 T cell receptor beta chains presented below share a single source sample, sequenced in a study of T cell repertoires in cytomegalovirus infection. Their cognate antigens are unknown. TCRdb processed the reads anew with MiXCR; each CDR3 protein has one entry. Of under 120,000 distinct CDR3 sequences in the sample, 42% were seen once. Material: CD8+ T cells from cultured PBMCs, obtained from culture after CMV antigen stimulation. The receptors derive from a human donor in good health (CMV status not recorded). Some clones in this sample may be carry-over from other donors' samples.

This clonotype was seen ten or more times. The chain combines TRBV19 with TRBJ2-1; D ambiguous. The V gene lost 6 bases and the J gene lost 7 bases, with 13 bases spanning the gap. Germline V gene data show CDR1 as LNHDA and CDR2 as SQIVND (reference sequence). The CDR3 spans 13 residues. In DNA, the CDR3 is TGTGCCAGTAGGCTATCACTCGCTAATGAGCAGTTCTTC. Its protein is CASRLSLANEQFF.

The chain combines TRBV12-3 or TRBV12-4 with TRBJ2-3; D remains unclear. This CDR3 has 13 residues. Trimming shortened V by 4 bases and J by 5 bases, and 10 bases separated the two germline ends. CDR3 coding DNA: TGTGCCAGCAGTTCACCAGAGGTAGATACGCAGTATTTT. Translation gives CASSSPEVDTQYF.

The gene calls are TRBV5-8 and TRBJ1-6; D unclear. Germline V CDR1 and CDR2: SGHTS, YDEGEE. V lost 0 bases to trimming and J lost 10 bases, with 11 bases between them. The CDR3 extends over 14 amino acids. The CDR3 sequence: CASSLVQRRSPLHF. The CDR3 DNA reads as TGTGCCAGCAGCTTGGTACAAAGAAGGTCACCCCTCCACTTT.

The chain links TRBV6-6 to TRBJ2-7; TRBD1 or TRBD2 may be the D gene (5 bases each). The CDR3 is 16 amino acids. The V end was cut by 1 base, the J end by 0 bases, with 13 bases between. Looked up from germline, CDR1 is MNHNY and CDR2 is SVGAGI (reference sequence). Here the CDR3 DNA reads TGTGCCAGCAGTTACTTTAGGGACGGTCACTCCTACGAGCAGTACTTC. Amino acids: CASSYFRDGHSYEQYF.

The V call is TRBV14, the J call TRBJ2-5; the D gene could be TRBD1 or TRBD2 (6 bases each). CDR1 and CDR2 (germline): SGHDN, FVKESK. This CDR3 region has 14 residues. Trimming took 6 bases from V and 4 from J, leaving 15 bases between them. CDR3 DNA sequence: TGTGCCAGCAGGCCTAGGGGGGTGAGAGAGACCCAGTACTTC. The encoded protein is CASRPRGVRETQYF.

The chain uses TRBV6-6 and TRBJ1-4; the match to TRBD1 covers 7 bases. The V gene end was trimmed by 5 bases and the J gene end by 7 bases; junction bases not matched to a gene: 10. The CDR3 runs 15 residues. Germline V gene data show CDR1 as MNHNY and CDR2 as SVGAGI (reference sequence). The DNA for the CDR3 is TGTGCCAGCAGTCCCACAGTGACAGGGCGTGAAAAACTGTTTTTT. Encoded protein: CASSPTVTGREKLFF.

The CDR3 nucleotides are TGTGCCAGTAGTATTGCCGCGGGCGAGCAGTACTTC. This gives the protein CASSIAAGEQYF. This chain joins TRBV19 and TRBJ2-7; D might be TRBD2 (5 bases). V was pared by 3 bases and J by 6 bases, with 9 bases between. The CDR3 spans 12 residues. Germline V CDR1 and CDR2: LNHDA, SQIVND (reference sequence).

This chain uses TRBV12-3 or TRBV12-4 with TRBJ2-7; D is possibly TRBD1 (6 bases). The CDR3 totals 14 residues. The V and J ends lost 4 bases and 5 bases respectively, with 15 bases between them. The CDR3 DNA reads TGTGCCAGCAGTTCGGCCGGGACACTCGACGAGCAGTACTTC. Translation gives CASSSAGTLDEQYF.

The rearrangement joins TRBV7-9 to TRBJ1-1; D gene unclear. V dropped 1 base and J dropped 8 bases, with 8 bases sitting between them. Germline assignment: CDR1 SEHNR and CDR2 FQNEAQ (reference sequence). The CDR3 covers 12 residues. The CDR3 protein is CASSLEFGEAFF. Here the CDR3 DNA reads TGTGCCAGCAGCTTAGAGTTCGGGGAAGCTTTCTTT.

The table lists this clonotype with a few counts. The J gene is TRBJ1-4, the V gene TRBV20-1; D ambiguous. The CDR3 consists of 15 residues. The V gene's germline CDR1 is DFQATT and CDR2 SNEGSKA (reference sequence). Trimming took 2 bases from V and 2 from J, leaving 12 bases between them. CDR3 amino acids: CSARRGYGTNEKLFF. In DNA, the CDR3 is TGCAGTGCTAGACGGGGTTACGGGACTAATGAAAAACTGTTTTTT.